Detailed here is one T cell receptor beta chain. Its antigen is not identified. The germline gives CDR1 MGHRA, CDR2 YSYEKL. This CDR3 has 14 amino acids. Trimming shortened V by 0 bases and J by 2 bases, and 8 bases separated the two germline ends. The data were produced by immunoSEQ multiplex PCR, yet TCRdb's version contains in-frame clones alone and is incomplete. This table holds approximately 86,000 clones, roughly 90% found once. This sample was taken from a study of OX40 agonist ivuxolimab in advanced cancers. Across the whole study: Ivuxolimab, an antibody acting as an agonist of OX40 (CD134), was used to treat patients. Findings of the study overall: In the 0.1-3.0 mg/kg groups, partial responders showed among the lowest expansion.

This chain connects TRBV4-1 to TRBJ2-7, with a weak D call TRBD2 (6 bases). Here the sequenced sample was CD4+ or CD8+ T cells sorted from blood, taken in a trial of the OX40 agonist ivuxolimab. The receptor's source is an adult with an advanced solid tumor such as melanoma, head and neck, liver or kidney cancer. CDR3 sequence reads: CASSQEGLPYEQYF. CDR3 DNA: TGCGCCAGCAGCCAAGAAGGACTACCCTACGAGCAGTACTTC.